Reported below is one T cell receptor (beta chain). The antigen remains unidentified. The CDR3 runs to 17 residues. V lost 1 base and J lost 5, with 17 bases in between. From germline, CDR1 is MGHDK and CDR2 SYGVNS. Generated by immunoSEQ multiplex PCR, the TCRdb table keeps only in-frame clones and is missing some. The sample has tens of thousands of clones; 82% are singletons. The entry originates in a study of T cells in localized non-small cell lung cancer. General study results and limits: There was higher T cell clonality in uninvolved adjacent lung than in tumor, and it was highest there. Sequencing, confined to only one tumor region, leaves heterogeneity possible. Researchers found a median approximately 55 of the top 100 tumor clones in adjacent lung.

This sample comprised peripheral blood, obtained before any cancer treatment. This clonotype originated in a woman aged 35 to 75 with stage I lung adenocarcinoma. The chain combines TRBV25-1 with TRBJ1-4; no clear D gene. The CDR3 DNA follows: TGTGCCAGCAGTGAATCAAGAGGGTTACTACTAAATGAAAAACTGTTTTTT. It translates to CASSESRGLLLNEKLFF. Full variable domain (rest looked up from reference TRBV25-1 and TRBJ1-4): EADIYQTPRYLVIGTGKKITLECSQTMGHDKMYWYQQDPGMELHLIHYSYGVNSTEKGDLSSESTVSRIRTEHFPLTLESARPSHTSQYLCASSESRGLLLNEKLFFGSGTQLSVL.